Shown below are 20 T cell receptor beta chains from a single sample sequenced in a study of T cell responses to AZD1222 COVID-19 vaccine. This table comes from immunoSEQ multiplex PCR, and its TCRdb copy is limited to in-frame clones, with some not included. This repertoire shows over 150,000 clones, around 90% found once; its top ten account for 2% to 3%. The specimen was peripheral blood, collected on day 0 of AZD1222 vaccination. All receptors come from an adult in good health.

The chain links TRBV18 to TRBJ2-2; perhaps D is TRBD1 or TRBD2 (5 bases each). Trimming took 6 bases from V and 0 from J, leaving 11 bases between them. The germline gives CDR1 KGHSH, CDR2 LQKENI. CDR3 length: 15 amino acids. Here the CDR3 DNA reads TGTGCCAGCTCCACCGGGACGCCGAACACCGGGGAGCTGTTTTTT. Protein sequence: CASSTGTPNTGELFF.

The chain is built from TRBV14 and TRBJ2-3; possibly TRBD1 or TRBD2 for D (5 bases each). There are 16 residues in the CDR3. Germline assignment: CDR1 SGHDN and CDR2 FVKESK. The V and J ends lost 1 base and 0 bases respectively, with 11 bases between them. Written as DNA, the CDR3 is TGTGCCAGCAGCCAAGCCGGGGCCCCTAGCACAGATACGCAGTATTTT. It codes for CASSQAGAPSTDTQYF.

The V call is TRBV6-1, the J call TRBJ1-3; a weak D match, TRBD1 (5 bases). Germline V gene data show CDR1 as MNHNS and CDR2 as SASEGT. Trimming shortened V by 3 bases and J by 2 bases, and 5 bases separated the two germline ends. The CDR3 has 13 amino acids. CDR3: CASSDRAGNTIYF. The DNA of the CDR3 is TGTGCCAGCAGTGACAGGGCTGGAAACACCATATATTTT.

The chain is built from TRBV5-1 and TRBJ2-1; 7 nucleotides match TRBD1. V lost 3 bases and J lost 0; bases outside the gene matches: 6. CDR1 is SGHRS, CDR2 YFSETQ, per germline. This CDR3 has 16 amino acids. CDR3: CASSSSRDSSYNEQFF. CDR3 DNA: TGCGCCAGCAGCTCGTCCCGGGACAGCTCCTACAATGAGCAGTTCTTC.

The rearrangement links TRBV5-8 to TRBJ2-2; D is unresolved. CDR3 size: 14 residues. Germline CDR1 and CDR2: SGHTS and YDEGEE. The ends were cut back, 0 bases at V and 2 bases at J, with 5 bases in the middle. The CDR3 DNA sequence: TGTGCCAGCAGCTTGGCGCCTAACACCGGGGAGCTGTTTTTT. This gives the protein CASSLAPNTGELFF.

This chain connects TRBV4-1 to TRBJ2-7, with D hard to call. The CDR3 totals 11 residues. In germline, CDR1 is MGHRA, CDR2 YSYEKL. With 3 bases removed from V and 6 bases from J, the gap between germline ends came to 6 bases. CDR3 sequence: CASSHLSEQYF. The CDR3 DNA follows: TGCGCCAGCAGCCACCTCTCCGAGCAGTACTTC.

V usage is TRBV7-9 and J usage is TRBJ2-5, with a weak D call TRBD1 (5 bases). CDR1 and CDR2 (germline): SEHNR, FQNEAQ (reference sequence). The CDR3 length is 13 residues. The germline V and J ends were trimmed by 5 bases and 5 bases, with 12 bases remaining between them. Here the CDR3 reads CASSKGPTETQYF. CDR3 DNA sequence: TGTGCCAGCAGCAAGGGGCCGACCGAGACCCAGTACTTC.

In this sample, this clone turned up once. The CDR3 spells CASRYGQGGNQNSPLHF. The CDR3 DNA follows: TGTGCCAGCAGATACGGACAGGGGGGGAATCAGAATTCACCCCTCCACTTT. The chain links TRBV7-6 to TRBJ1-6; 10 bases align to TRBD1. Germline V lookup: CDR1 SGHVS, CDR2 FNYEAQ. Trimming removed 6 bases from V and 7 bases from J; junction bases left unmatched: 12. CDR3 length equals 17 residues. Full variable domain (rest looked up from reference TRBV7-6 and TRBJ1-6): GAGVSQSPRYKVTKRGQDVALRCDPISGHVSLYWYRQALGQGPEFLTYFNYEAQQDKSGLPNDRFSAERPEGSISTLTIQRTEQRDSAMYRCASRYGQGGNQNSPLHFGNGTRLTVT.

The chain combines TRBV18 with TRBJ1-2; 8 bases align to TRBD1. Germline CDR1 reads KGHSH; CDR2 reads LQKENI. The CDR3 has 13 residues. V was pared by 4 bases and J by 3 bases, with 1 base of the junction left unmatched. This CDR3 is CASSRGQDYGYTF. CDR3 coding DNA: TGTGCCAGCTCACGGGGACAGGACTATGGCTACACCTTC.

The chain employs TRBV19 and TRBJ1-1, with a tentative D call TRBD1 (5 bases). The germline V gene has CDR1 LNHDA and CDR2 SQIVND (reference sequence). There are 15 residues in the CDR3. The V gene lost 4 bases and the J gene lost 0 bases, with 12 bases spanning the gap. CDR3 region: CASSTGPLLNTEAFF. CDR3 bases: TGTGCCAGTAGTACGGGACCCCTCTTGAACACTGAAGCTTTCTTT.

The rearrangement uses TRBV6-1 and TRBJ1-5, with a possible D match to TRBD1 (6 bases). CDR1 and CDR2 (germline): MNHNS, SASEGT. Trimming took off 3 bases at V and 6 bases at J, with 21 bases between the two ends. CDR3 size: 17 residues. The CDR3 here is CASSDPTRGPSRQPQHF. The CDR3 nucleotides are TGTGCCAGCAGTGACCCCACCAGGGGCCCATCACGTCAGCCCCAGCATTTT.

The chain uses TRBV7-2 and TRBJ2-3; TRBD2 matches 10 bases. Per germline, CDR1 SGHTA and CDR2 FQGNSA. The trim removed 5 bases at V and 2 bases at J, leaving 7 bases unmatched. The CDR3 has 16 amino acids. In DNA form, the CDR3 reads TGTGCCAGCAGCCTACTAGCGGGACCCTACACAGATACGCAGTATTTT. Its protein is CASSLLAGPYTDTQYF.

The chain combines TRBV7-3 with TRBJ2-3; 11 bases match TRBD2. The CDR3 is made up of 14 amino acids. The germline V gene has CDR1 SGHTA and CDR2 FQGTGA. With V trimmed by 6 bases and J by 1 base, 0 bases remained unmatched. This CDR3 reads CASSSGRGTDTQYF. Here the CDR3 DNA reads TGTGCCAGCAGTAGCGGGAGGGGCACAGATACGCAGTATTTT.

Only one count was recorded for this clone. The chain employs TRBV6-2 or TRBV6-3 and TRBJ1-4; no reliable D call. V gave up 6 bases and J gave up 6 bases, with 14 bases separating them. The germline gives CDR1 MNHEY, CDR2 SVGEGT. The CDR3 has 14 amino acids. In DNA, the CDR3 is TGTGCCAGCAGCCTGCCGCCTGCGGATGAAAAACTGTTTTTT. It yields the protein CASSLPPADEKLFF.

The V gene is TRBV19, the J gene TRBJ2-1; maybe TRBD2 (6 bases). The germline gives CDR1 LNHDA, CDR2 SQIVND (reference sequence). This CDR3 is 15 amino acids long. Trimming stripped 10 bases from V and 4 bases from J, with 20 bases between. CDR3 protein: CATRRAAGPYNEQFF. DNA of the CDR3: TGTGCCACAAGGAGGGCAGCGGGCCCTTACAATGAGCAGTTCTTC.

The chain recombines TRBV6-1 with TRBJ1-2; D is ambiguous. The CDR3 has 13 residues. Germline V lookup: CDR1 MNHNS, CDR2 SASEGT. Between the trimmed V and J ends, which lost 2 bases and 5 bases, there was a span of 9 bases. DNA of the CDR3: TGTGCCAGCAGTGAAAGTTCAGCGTATGGCTACACCTTC. It yields the protein CASSESSAYGYTF.

The rearrangement joins TRBV7-8 to TRBJ2-1; the D gene is possibly TRBD2 (5 bases). CDR3 length: 16 amino acids. V gave up 4 bases and J gave up 0 bases, with 13 bases separating them. CDR1 is SGHVS and CDR2 is FQNEAQ in the germline V gene. This CDR3 reads CASSSPLGSSYNEQFF. The CDR3 DNA is TGTGCCAGCAGCTCACCACTAGGGAGCTCCTACAATGAGCAGTTCTTC.

This chain connects TRBV29-1 to TRBJ1-2, with TRBD1 identical over 9 bases. The V and J ends lost 7 bases and 3 bases, in that order; junction bases with no gene match: 3. Germline V gives CDR1 SQVTM, CDR2 ANQGSEA. The CDR3 has 12 amino acids. CDR3 sequence reads: CSARDRDYGYTF. The CDR3 coding sequence is TGCAGCGCCCGGGACAGGGACTATGGCTACACCTTC.

This clone appeared a few times. The chain couples TRBV13 to TRBJ2-3; weak D call: TRBD2 (7 bases). Germline V lookup: CDR1 PRHDT, CDR2 FYEKMQ (reference sequence). This CDR3 is 15 amino acids long. Trimming took off 2 bases at V and 4 bases at J, with 13 bases between the two ends. The CDR3 loop reads CASSLRGGAPDTQYF. CDR3 DNA sequence: TGTGCCAGCAGCTTAAGGGGGGGCGCCCCAGATACGCAGTATTTT.

CDR3 loop: CASSLGSGARVNEQFF. The CDR3 DNA sequence: TGTGCCAGCAGCTTAGGTAGCGGAGCCCGTGTCAATGAGCAGTTCTTC. This chain links TRBV7-2 with TRBJ2-1; TRBD2 might be the D (6 bases). Germline V CDR1 and CDR2: SGHTA, FQGNSA. This CDR3 has 16 amino acids. The germline V and J ends were trimmed by 1 base and 6 bases, with 16 bases remaining between them.